One and the same sample provided the 10 T cell receptor beta chains below, sequenced in a study of technical replicates of blood from several donors (dated by TCRdb to 2016 to 2017). Library prep was done by the immunoSEQ multiplex PCR assay. This immuneACCESS table, as held by TCRdb, lists in-frame sequences with V and J called but not all clones. Of the missing ones, under half trace to an unresolved V gene in checked studies; the others have no known cause. The sample table holds 70,000 to 95,000 clones, of which roughly 94% were seen once. Of the sample, 0.2% to 0.25% is held by the ten largest clones. The sample comprised T cells isolated from PBMCs. These receptor sequences come from a human donor in good health.

This rearrangement joins TRBV2 to TRBJ2-2, with D perhaps matching TRBD2 (6 bases). Germline-derived CDR1 and CDR2 are SNHLY and FYNNEI. CDR3 length: 14 residues. V shed 6 bases and J shed 4 bases, with 12 bases lying between them. Here the CDR3 reads CASSGGSFTGELFF. CDR3 sequence (DNA): TGTGCCAGCAGCGGAGGGTCCTTCACCGGGGAGCTGTTTTTT.

The V and J genes are TRBV2 and TRBJ1-2; possibly TRBD1 for D (5 bases). The CDR3 length is 13 residues. V lost 1 base and J lost 5, with 8 bases in between. CDR1 is SNHLY and CDR2 is FYNNEI in the germline V gene. CDR3 nucleotides: TGTGCCAGCAGTGAAGATAGGGGTTATGGCTACACCTTC. Translated, it gives CASSEDRGYGYTF. The whole variable domain, remainder taken from reference TRBV2 and TRBJ1-2, is EPEVTQTPSHQVTQMGQEVILRCVPISNHLYFYWYRQILGQKVEFLVSFYNNEISEKSEIFDDQFSVERPDGSNFTLKIRSTKLEDSAMYFCASSEDRGYGYTFGSGTRLTVV.

This chain joins TRBV4-1 and TRBJ1-5, with 7 bases aligning to TRBD1. The CDR3 sequence is 15 residues long. J lost 4 bases, V lost 6 bases, and 9 bases had no gene match. The germline CDR1 and CDR2 sequences are MGHRA and YSYEKL. The DNA for the CDR3 is TGCGCCAGCAGTTCCCAGGGGGTTACGAATCAGCCCCAGCATTTT. Translation gives CASSSQGVTNQPQHF.

The chain employs TRBV10-1 and TRBJ2-7, with D possibly being TRBD1 (6 bases). Trimming removed 3 bases at V and 5 bases at J, with 8 bases between. The germline V gene has CDR1 WNHNN and CDR2 SYGVQD (reference sequence). This CDR3 spans 12 amino acids. CDR3: CASSDGGDEQYF. The DNA of the CDR3 is TGCGCCAGCAGTGATGGGGGCGACGAGCAGTACTTC.

The genes are TRBV4-1 and TRBJ2-3, with TRBD2 matching over 7 bases. The V and J ends lost 4 bases and 4 bases, in that order; junction bases with no gene match: 17. The CDR3 consists of 18 residues. The germline CDR1 and CDR2 sequences are MGHRA and YSYEKL. CDR3 amino acids: CASSLRGLGLEASDTQYF. CDR3 DNA: TGCGCCAGCAGCCTACGTGGTTTAGGACTAGAGGCGTCAGATACGCAGTATTTT.

The rearrangement joins TRBV7-3 to TRBJ2-5; TRBD1 matches at 10 bases. Per germline, CDR1 SGHTA and CDR2 FQGTGA. This CDR3 is built from 16 residues. V gave up 2 bases and J gave up 4 bases; unmatched junction bases: 7. Written as DNA, the CDR3 is TGTGCCAGCAGCTTATTAGGACAGGGGGGCGCAGAGACCCAGTACTTC. Translation gives CASSLLGQGGAETQYF.

This sequence joins TRBV7-2 and TRBJ1-1; TRBD1 might be the D (5 bases). CDR3 length: 15 residues. Trimming shortened V by 5 bases and J by 0 bases, and 13 bases separated the two germline ends. Germline CDR1 reads SGHTA; CDR2 reads FQGNSA. The CDR3 protein is CASSLGTGVNTEAFF. The DNA of the CDR3 is TGTGCCAGCAGCCTCGGGACGGGGGTGAACACTGAAGCTTTCTTT.

V is TRBV19 and J is TRBJ2-7; tentatively, D is TRBD2 (6 bases). In germline, CDR1 is LNHDA, CDR2 SQIVND (reference sequence). The CDR3 contains 17 residues. V was shortened by 3 bases and J by 0 bases, with 18 bases between the two germline ends. The CDR3 nucleotides are TGTGCCAGTAGTATTATGGCTAGCGCCGGTAGCTCCTACGAGCAGTACTTC. Residues: CASSIMASAGSSYEQYF.

This rearrangement joins TRBV19 to TRBJ1-5; D gene unclear. The V end lost 2 bases, the J end lost 7 bases, and 12 bases lay between the germline ends. The CDR3 runs to 14 residues. The germline CDR1 and CDR2 sequences are LNHDA and SQIVND (reference sequence). This chain's CDR3 is CASSILGKRQPQHF. The DNA of the CDR3 is TGTGCCAGTAGTATACTGGGGAAGCGGCAGCCCCAGCATTTT.

V and J are TRBV13 and TRBJ2-7; possible D gene TRBD2, 6 bases. The CDR3 spans 17 residues. V lost 0 bases, J lost 3 bases, and 18 bases lay in between. Germline lookup yields CDR1 PRHDT and CDR2 FYEKMQ (reference sequence). CDR3 in amino acids: CASSLGAGTAGDYEQYF. The CDR3 DNA sequence: TGTGCCAGCAGCTTAGGGGCGGGGACGGCCGGGGACTACGAGCAGTACTTC.